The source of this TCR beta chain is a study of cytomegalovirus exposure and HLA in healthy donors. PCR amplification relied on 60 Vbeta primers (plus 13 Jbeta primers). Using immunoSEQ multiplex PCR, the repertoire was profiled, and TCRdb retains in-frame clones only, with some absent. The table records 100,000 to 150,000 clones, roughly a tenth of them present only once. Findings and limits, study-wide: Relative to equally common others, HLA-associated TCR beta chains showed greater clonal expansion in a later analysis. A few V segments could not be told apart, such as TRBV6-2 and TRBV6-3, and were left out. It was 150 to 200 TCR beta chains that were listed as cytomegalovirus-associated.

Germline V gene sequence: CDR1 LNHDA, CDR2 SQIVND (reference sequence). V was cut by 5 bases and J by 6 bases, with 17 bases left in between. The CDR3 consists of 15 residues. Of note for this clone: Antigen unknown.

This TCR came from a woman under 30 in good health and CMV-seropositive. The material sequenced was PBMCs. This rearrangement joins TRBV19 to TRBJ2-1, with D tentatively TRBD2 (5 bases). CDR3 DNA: TGTGCCAGTAGTTCACTAGGAGACGGACCCAATGAGCAGTTCTTC. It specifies CASSSLGDGPNEQFF.